The sequence of this T cell receptor (beta chain) was determined in a study of identical twins. Findings and caveats of the study: There was more out-of-frame TCR alpha sharing in monozygotic twins than models estimated. The study found weaker excess twin sharing in beta out-of-frame sequences.

After template switching added a universal primer site, the resulting cDNA carried unique molecular identifiers. TCRdb called the 5' RACE reads again in MiXCR, with one record for every CDR3 protein. This table has 500,000 or so distinct CDR3 sequences, roughly 13% appearing once. This clonotype turned up a few times. Antigen: not known. There are 16 residues in the CDR3. Germline V gene lookup returns CDR1 SGHTA and CDR2 FQGNSA. With 6 bases clipped from V and 5 bases from J, the junction kept 14 bases outside the gene matches. These data were also reused for a study on yellow fever vaccine responses in identical twins. This second study notes: Twins' vaccine T cell response reportedly seemed partly convergent, partly personalized.

The TCR originated in a woman between 18 and 29 years old in good health. The sample taken for sequencing was CD4+ T cells sorted from blood. The rearrangement joins TRBV7-2 to TRBJ2-5; 8 bases agree with TRBD1. The CDR3 here is CASSTTLDRARETQYF. The CDR3 DNA sequence: TGTGCCAGCAGTACAACATTGGACAGGGCGAGGGAGACCCAGTACTTC.